A selection of T cell receptor beta chains follows, all from one sample in a study of OX40 agonist ivuxolimab in advanced cancers. TCRdb keeps only in-frame clones here, not all; method: immunoSEQ multiplex PCR. The sample lists fewer than 65,000 clones, 65% to 90% occurring once. The sample consisted of CD4+ or CD8+ T cells sorted from blood, taken in a trial of the OX40 agonist ivuxolimab. The origin of the receptors is an adult with an advanced solid tumor such as melanoma, head and neck, liver or kidney cancer. CDR3s include the opening cysteine and the closing phenylalanine or tryptophan. A D gene is named only where the DNA matches it firmly. A clone size is listed for some rows: how often the clone was seen (once, few, many), or a class if it is expanded.

>few|TRBJ1-6|.|TRBV7-9
TGTGCCAGCAGCTTAGGGCAGGAAAATTCACCCCTCCACTTT
CASSLGQENSPLHF
>.|TRBJ2-3|.|TRBV9
TGTGCCAGCAGCGCTTGGGCGGGGGCCAACACAGATACGCAGTATTTT
CASSAWAGANTDTQYF
>.|TRBJ2-4|.|TRBV9
TGTGCCAGCAGCGGATCTAGCAGTTGGGAAAACATTCAGTACTTC
CASSGSSSWENIQYF
>few|TRBJ2-7|TRBD1|TRBV7-2
TGTGCCAGCAGCTTGCGACAGGGGGTTGACGAGCAGTACTTC
CASSLRQGVDEQYF
>.|TRBJ2-1|.|TRBV2
TGTGCCAGCAGTGAGAGTGGTCTGGCGGGGGAGCAGTTCTTC
CASSESGLAGEQFF
>.|TRBJ2-3|.|TRBV5-4
TGTGCCAGCAGCTTGACGGGGGGCCCCTCTAGAGATACGCAGTATTTT
CASSLTGGPSRDTQYF
>.|TRBJ2-7|TRBD1|TRBV7-2
TGTGCCAGCAGGTCCGGGACAGGGCCACGGGAGCAGTACTTC
CASRSGTGPREQYF
>.|TRBJ1-2|TRBD1|TRBV25-1
TGTGCCAGCAGTGAGGCAGACAGGGGCTCGGGCTACACCTTC
CASSEADRGSGYTF
>.|TRBJ2-4|TRBD1|TRBV6-4
TGTGCCAGCAGTGACAAGACAGGGGACATTCAGTACTTC
CASSDKTGDIQYF
>.|TRBJ2-5|TRBD1|TRBV7-7
TGTGCCAGCAGCAACAGGGGGCGCGGAGAGACCCAGTACTTC
CASSNRGRGETQYF
>.|TRBJ2-3|.|TRBV5-1
TGCGCCAGCAGCTTGGATGGGCTAAATACGCAGTATTTT
CASSLDGLNTQYF
>.|TRBJ2-5|.|TRBV2
TGTGCCAGCACGGCGGAGTCCGCGGGCCAGTACTTC
CASTAESAGQYF
>.|TRBJ1-1|TRBD1|TRBV5-1
TGCGCCAGCAGCTTGCTCCTTACAGGGGAGAACACTGAAGCTTTCTTT
CASSLLLTGENTEAFF
>once|TRBJ2-1|.|TRBV19
TGTGCCAGTAGTATAGAATGGAACGGTGAGCAGTTCTTC
CASSIEWNGEQFF
>.|TRBJ2-2|.|TRBV25-1
TGTGCCAGCAGTGAAGGAGGGGGGCGGACCGGGGAGCTGTTTTTT
CASSEGGGRTGELFF
>few|TRBJ2-7|.|TRBV7-2
TGTGCCAGCAGCTTAGGCCCCGGGTTACACGAGCAGTACTTC
CASSLGPGLHEQYF
>.|TRBJ1-5|.|TRBV6-6
TGTGCCAGCAGGGGGGGTAGTGCGCCTAGCAATCAGCCCCAGCATTTT
CASRGGSAPSNQPQHF
>.|TRBJ1-5|.|TRBV6-4
TGTGCCAGCAGCGCCCCCATAGATATCGGCAATCAGCCCCAGCATTTT
CASSAPIDIGNQPQHF
>.|TRBJ2-3|TRBD1|TRBV5-4
TGTGCCAGCAGCTTGGGTAGGACAGGGACCGATACGCAGTATTTT
CASSLGRTGTDTQYF